This T cell receptor beta chain comes out of a study of blood T cell repertoires in COVID-19. Whole-study context: Spain, Italy and the United States supplied samples that represented acute and convalescent COVID-19. PBMCs, B-cell-depleted T cells, or T cells were the source of the cDNA or gDNA that made up the material.

The germline gives CDR1 KGHSH, CDR2 LQKENI. The V gene lost 2 bases and the J gene lost 3 bases, with 11 bases spanning the gap. CDR3 length: 15 amino acids. As originally analysed: The authors estimated nucleated cell counts from reference gene primer amplification. The assay was immunoSEQ multiplex PCR, and TCRdb's table has in-frame clones only and misses some. V, J and clone size are those of that table, while D and trimming were read from the DNA. Of some 300,000 clones listed, roughly 87% are singletons. Sample: peripheral blood. J is TRBJ2-1 and V is TRBV18; possible D gene TRBD2, 7 bases. The clonotype originates from a man aged 18 to 30 with active or convalescent COVID-19. For the CDR3, the DNA is TGTGCCAGCTCACCAGGGGGGGGCCTCTACAATGAGCAGTTCTTC. Protein sequence: CASSPGGGLYNEQFF.